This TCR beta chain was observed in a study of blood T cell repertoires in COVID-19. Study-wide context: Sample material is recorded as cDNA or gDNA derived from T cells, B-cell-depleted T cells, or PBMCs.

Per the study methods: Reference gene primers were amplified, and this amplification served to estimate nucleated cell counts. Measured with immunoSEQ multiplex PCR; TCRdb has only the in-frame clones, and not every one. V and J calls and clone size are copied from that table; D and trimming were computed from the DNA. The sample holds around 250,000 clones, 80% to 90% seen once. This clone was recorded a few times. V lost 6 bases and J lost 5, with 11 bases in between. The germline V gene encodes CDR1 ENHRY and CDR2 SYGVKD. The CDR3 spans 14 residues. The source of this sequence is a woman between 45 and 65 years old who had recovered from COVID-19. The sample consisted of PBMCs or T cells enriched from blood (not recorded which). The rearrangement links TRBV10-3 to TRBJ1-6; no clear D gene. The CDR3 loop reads CAIRDRRDNSPLHF. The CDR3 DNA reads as TGTGCCATCAGAGACCGACGGGATAATTCACCCCTCCACTTT.